This TCR beta chain emerged from a study of response to subunit inactivated influenza vaccine. Whole-study results and caveats: New T cells are recruited in small numbers by each seasonal influenza vaccination, according to the authors' suggestion.

This clonotype was found a few times. What it recognizes is unknown. MiXCR, run by TCRdb on the RT-PCR reads, gives a single entry per CDR3 protein. The sample holds about 540,000 distinct CDR3 sequences; approximately 20% are singletons and the top ten take 2.8%. Germline V gene data show CDR1 as SGHRS and CDR2 as YFSETQ. The CDR3 totals 13 residues. Trimming removed 4 bases from V and 2 bases from J, with 8 bases in between. The sample also formed part of further work on T cells expressing NK-cell markers. That paper states: Libraries used 5'RACE template switching adding universal primer site and UMIs. HCMV specificity was not established for the expanded NKG2C+ T cell clones.

This sequence joins TRBV5-1 and TRBJ2-3; D call uncertain. Sequences were derived from CD4+ T cells sorted from PBMCs, sampled less than 13 days after vaccination. This sequence was found in a middle-aged man who received an inactivated influenza vaccine. The CDR3 nucleotides read TGCGCCAGCAGCAAGGTCCTCACAGATACGCAGTATTTT. The encoded protein is CASSKVLTDTQYF.